The 8 T cell receptor beta chains below all came from one sample that was sequenced in a study of control samples from healthy donors and cancer patients. The repertoire was sequenced with immunoSEQ multiplex PCR; TCRdb's copy has only in-frame clones and lacks some. The data show roughly 54,000 clones, with 95% to 97% seen just once and about 2% held by the top ten. Sequencing used blood. The receptor set was obtained from a young woman in good health.

This CDR3 reads CATSRGGSNEKLFF. As DNA, the CDR3 is TGTGCCACCAGCAGAGGAGGAAGTAATGAAAAACTGTTTTTT. This rearrangement joins TRBV15 to TRBJ1-4, with D unresolved. In germline, CDR1 is LNHNV, CDR2 YYDKDF (reference sequence). The V end was cut by 1 base, the J end by 4 bases, with 7 bases between. This CDR3 region has 14 residues.

V gene TRBV5-6 combines with J gene TRBJ2-2, with 8 bases lining up with TRBD2. The V segment lost 2 bases and the J segment 3 bases; nucleotides outside the gene matches: 9. This CDR3 has 17 amino acids. Germline CDR1 is SGHDT and CDR2 is YYEEEE. The CDR3 protein is CASSFASGWEYTGELFF. Written as DNA, the CDR3 is TGTGCCAGCAGCTTCGCTAGCGGGTGGGAATACACCGGGGAGCTGTTTTTT.

The V and J genes are TRBV6-6 and TRBJ2-5; 9 bases align to TRBD2. In germline, CDR1 is MNHNY, CDR2 SVGAGI (reference sequence). J was trimmed by 0 bases and V by 4 bases; bases with no gene match: 6. There are 16 residues in the CDR3. Written as DNA, the CDR3 is TGTGCCAGCAGTTCCCTTGCGGGAGGGTACCAAGAGACCCAGTACTTC. This translates into CASSSLAGGYQETQYF.

The gene calls are TRBV13 and TRBJ2-3; weak D call: TRBD2 (5 bases). V was trimmed by 5 bases and J by 4 bases, leaving 19 bases between them. The CDR3 length is 16 residues. Germline CDR1 and CDR2: PRHDT and FYEKMQ (reference sequence). Here the CDR3 reads CASSLRTGLHPDTQYF. The CDR3 bases are TGTGCCAGCAGCCTCCGGACTGGGTTGCACCCAGATACGCAGTATTTT.

This chain connects TRBV9 to TRBJ1-3, with 7 nucleotides matching TRBD1. Germline lookup yields CDR1 SGDLS and CDR2 YYNGEE. Trimming removed 3 bases from V and 4 bases from J; junction bases left unmatched: 1. This CDR3 has 13 residues. The CDR3 here is CASSGGQGNTIYF. The CDR3 region has the DNA TGTGCCAGCAGCGGGGGACAGGGAAACACCATATATTTT.

This clone has a single count. J is TRBJ2-1 and V is TRBV7-3, with 7 bases lining up with TRBD2. The CDR3 has 16 amino acids. With V trimmed by 5 bases and J by 5 bases, 12 bases remained unmatched. The germline gives CDR1 SGHTA, CDR2 FQGTGA. CDR3: CASSPRSARGDNEQFF. CDR3 sequence (DNA): TGTGCCAGCAGCCCTAGATCGGCCCGGGGGGACAATGAGCAGTTCTTC.

There are a few counts of this clone. The chain has TRBV18 and TRBJ2-1; TRBD1 is a possible D gene (6 bases). This CDR3 spans 11 amino acids. Trimming removed 3 bases from V and 16 bases from J, with 13 bases in between. Germline assignment: CDR1 KGHSH and CDR2 LQKENI. This chain's CDR3 is CASSPGQGNFF. CDR3 in DNA: TGTGCCAGCTCACCCGGCCAGGGGAATTTCTTC.

The V and J genes are TRBV12-3 or TRBV12-4 and TRBJ1-5, with D unclear. CDR3 length: 13 residues. Between the trimmed V and J ends, which lost 7 bases and 3 bases, there was a span of 10 bases. The CDR3 protein is CASTPGPNQPQHF. The CDR3 region has the DNA TGTGCCAGCACCCCTGGTCCCAATCAGCCCCAGCATTTT.